The T cell receptor (beta chain) under discussion was sequenced for a study of cytomegalovirus exposure and HLA in healthy donors. General study points: Reportedly, HLA-A and HLA-B alleles of most subjects were accurately predicted from TCR beta.

Regarding this clone: What it recognizes is unknown.

13 Jbeta primers and 60 Vbeta primers were used for the PCR. Assay used: immunoSEQ multiplex PCR; TCRdb lists only in-frame clones, some missing. The data show around 130,000 clones, approximately 68% seen once. The length of the CDR3 is 18 residues. With 4 bases clipped from V and 8 bases from J, the junction kept 13 bases outside the gene matches. The germline CDR1 and CDR2 sequences are MGHRA and YSYEKL. Material for sequencing was PBMCs. The chain uses TRBV4-1 and TRBJ2-1; the match to TRBD2 covers 14 bases. This receptor was identified in a man aged 30-40 years in good health and CMV-seropositive. CDR3 residues: CASSLRPGLAGERDEQFF. CDR3 coding DNA: TGCGCCAGCAGCCTTAGACCGGGACTAGCGGGAGAAAGGGATGAGCAGTTCTTC.